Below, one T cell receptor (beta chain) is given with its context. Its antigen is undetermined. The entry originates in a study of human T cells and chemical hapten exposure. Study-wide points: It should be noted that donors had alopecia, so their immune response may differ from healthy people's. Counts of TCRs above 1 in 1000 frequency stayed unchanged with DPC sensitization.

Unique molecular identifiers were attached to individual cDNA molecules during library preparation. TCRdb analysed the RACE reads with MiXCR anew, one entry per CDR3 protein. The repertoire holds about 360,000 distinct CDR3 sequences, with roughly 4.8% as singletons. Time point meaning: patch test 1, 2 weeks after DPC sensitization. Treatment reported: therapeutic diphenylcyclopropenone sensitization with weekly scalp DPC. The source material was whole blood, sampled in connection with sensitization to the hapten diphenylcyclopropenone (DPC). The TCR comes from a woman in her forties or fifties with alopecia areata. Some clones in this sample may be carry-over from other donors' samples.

CDR3 coding DNA: TGTGCCAGCAGCCTGTCGACAGGGGCTAATGAAAAACTGTTTTTT. Encoded protein: CASSLSTGANEKLFF. The rearrangement uses TRBV6-5 and TRBJ1-4; 8 bases are shared with TRBD1. CDR3 length: 15 amino acids. V shed 6 bases and J 3 bases; nucleotides not matched to a gene: 6. Per the germline V gene, CDR1 is MNHEY and CDR2 is SVGAGI.